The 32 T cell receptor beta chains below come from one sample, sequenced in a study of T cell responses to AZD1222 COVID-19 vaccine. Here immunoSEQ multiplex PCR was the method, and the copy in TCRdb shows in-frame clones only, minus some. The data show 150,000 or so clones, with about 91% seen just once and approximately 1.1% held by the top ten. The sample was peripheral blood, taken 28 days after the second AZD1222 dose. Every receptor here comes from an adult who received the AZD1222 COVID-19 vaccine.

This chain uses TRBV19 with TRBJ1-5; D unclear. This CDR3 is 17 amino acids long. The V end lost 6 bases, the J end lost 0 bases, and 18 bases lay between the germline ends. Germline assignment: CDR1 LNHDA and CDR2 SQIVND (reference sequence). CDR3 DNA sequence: TGTGCCAGTAGCTTCACCGGGAGCTATAATAGCAATCAGCCCCAGCATTTT. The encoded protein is CASSFTGSYNSNQPQHF.

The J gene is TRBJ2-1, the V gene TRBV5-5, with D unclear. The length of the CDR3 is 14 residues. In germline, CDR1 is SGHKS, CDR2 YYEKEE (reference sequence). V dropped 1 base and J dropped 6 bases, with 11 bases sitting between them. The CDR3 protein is CASSLQRASNEQFF. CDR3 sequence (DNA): TGTGCCAGCAGCTTGCAACGGGCCTCCAATGAGCAGTTCTTC.

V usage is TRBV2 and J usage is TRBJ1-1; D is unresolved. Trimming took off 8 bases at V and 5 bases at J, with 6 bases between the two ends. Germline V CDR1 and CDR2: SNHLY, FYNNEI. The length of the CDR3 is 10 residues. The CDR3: CASGATEAFF. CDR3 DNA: TGTGCCAGCGGCGCGACTGAAGCTTTCTTT. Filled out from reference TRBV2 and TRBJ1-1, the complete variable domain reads EPEVTQTPSHQVTQMGQEVILRCVPISNHLYFYWYRQILGQKVEFLVSFYNNEISEKSEIFDDQFSVERPDGSNFTLKIRSTKLEDSAMYFCASGATEAFFGQGTRLTVV.

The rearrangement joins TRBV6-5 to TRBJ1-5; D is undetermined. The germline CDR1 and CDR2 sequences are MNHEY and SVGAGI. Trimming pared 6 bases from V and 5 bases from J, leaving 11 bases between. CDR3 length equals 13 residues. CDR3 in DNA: TGTGCCAGCAGGAGTGGCAGATATCAGCCCCAGCATTTT. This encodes CASRSGRYQPQHF.

The CDR3 bases are TGCGCCAGCAGCCGAGAGGGGTATAACACTGAAGCTTTCTTT. Residues: CASSREGYNTEAFF. The chain couples TRBV4-1 to TRBJ1-1, with a tentative D call TRBD1 (5 bases). The CDR3 contains 14 residues. Germline V gene lookup returns CDR1 MGHRA and CDR2 YSYEKL. The V gene lost 4 bases and the J gene lost 2 bases, with 11 bases spanning the gap.

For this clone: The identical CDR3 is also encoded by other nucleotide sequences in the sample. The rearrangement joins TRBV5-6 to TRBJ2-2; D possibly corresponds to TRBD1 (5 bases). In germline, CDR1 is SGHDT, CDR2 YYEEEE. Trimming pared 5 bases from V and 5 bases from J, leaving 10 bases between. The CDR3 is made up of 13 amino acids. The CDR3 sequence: CASRGRRTGELFF. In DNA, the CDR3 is TGTGCCAGCAGGGGGCGCCGGACCGGGGAGCTGTTTTTT.

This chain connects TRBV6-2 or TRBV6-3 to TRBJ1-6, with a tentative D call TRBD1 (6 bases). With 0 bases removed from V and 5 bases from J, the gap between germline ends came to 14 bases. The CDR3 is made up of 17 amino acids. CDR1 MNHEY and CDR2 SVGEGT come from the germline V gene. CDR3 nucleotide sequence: TGTGCCAGCAGTTACTCGACCTCCACAGGGCATAATTCACCCCTCCACTTT. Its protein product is CASSYSTSTGHNSPLHF.

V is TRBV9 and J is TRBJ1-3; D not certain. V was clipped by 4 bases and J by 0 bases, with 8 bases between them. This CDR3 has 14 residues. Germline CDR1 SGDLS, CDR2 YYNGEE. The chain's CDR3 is CASSQQISGNTIYF. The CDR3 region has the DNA TGTGCCAGCAGCCAGCAAATCTCTGGAAACACCATATATTTT.

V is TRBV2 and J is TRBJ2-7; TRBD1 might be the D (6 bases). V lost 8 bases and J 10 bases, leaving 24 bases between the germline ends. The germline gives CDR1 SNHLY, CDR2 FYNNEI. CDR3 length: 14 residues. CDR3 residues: CASVGGTQLSGQYF. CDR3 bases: TGTGCCAGCGTGGGTGGGACACAACTTTCGGGCCAGTACTTC. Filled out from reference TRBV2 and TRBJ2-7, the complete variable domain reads EPEVTQTPSHQVTQMGQEVILRCVPISNHLYFYWYRQILGQKVEFLVSFYNNEISEKSEIFDDQFSVERPDGSNFTLKIRSTKLEDSAMYFCASVGGTQLSGQYFGPGTRLTVT.

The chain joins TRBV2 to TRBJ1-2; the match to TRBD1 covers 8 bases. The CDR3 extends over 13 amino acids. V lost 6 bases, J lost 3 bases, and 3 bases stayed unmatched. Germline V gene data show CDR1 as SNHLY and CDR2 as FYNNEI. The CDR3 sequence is CASSQGADYGYTF. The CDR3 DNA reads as TGTGCCAGCAGCCAGGGGGCTGACTATGGCTACACCTTC.

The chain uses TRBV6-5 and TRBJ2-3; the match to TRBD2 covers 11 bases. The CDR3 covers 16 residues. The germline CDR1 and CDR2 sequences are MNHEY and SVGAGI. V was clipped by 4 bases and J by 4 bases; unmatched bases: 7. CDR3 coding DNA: TGTGCCAGCAGTTCCACTAGCGGGGGAGGGGCAGATACGCAGTATTTT. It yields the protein CASSSTSGGGADTQYF.

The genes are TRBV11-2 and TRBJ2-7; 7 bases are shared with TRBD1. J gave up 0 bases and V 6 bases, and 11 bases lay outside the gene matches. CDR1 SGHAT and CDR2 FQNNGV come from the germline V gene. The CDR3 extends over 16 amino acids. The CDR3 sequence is CASRPGTAAFSYEQYF. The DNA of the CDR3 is TGTGCCAGCAGACCAGGGACAGCCGCTTTCTCCTACGAGCAGTACTTC.

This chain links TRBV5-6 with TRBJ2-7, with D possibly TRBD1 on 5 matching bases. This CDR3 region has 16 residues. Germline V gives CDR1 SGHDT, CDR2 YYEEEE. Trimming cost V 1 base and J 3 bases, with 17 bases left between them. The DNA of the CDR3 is TGTGCCAGCAGCTTGTGGCAGGGTCTAGTAGTCTACGAGCAGTACTTC. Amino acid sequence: CASSLWQGLVVYEQYF.

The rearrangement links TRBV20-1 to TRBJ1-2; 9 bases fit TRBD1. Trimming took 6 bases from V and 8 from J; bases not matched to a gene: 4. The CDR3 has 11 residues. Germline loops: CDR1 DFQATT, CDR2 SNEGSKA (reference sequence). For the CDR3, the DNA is TGCAGTGCCTGGACAGGGGAGGGCTACACCTTC. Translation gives CSAWTGEGYTF.

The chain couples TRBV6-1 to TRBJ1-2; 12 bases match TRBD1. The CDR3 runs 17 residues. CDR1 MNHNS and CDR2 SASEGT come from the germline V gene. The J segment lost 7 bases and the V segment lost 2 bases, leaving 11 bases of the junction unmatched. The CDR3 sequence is CASSEFPSGTGGFGYTF. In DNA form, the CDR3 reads TGTGCCAGCAGTGAATTCCCGTCAGGGACAGGGGGCTTTGGCTACACCTTC.

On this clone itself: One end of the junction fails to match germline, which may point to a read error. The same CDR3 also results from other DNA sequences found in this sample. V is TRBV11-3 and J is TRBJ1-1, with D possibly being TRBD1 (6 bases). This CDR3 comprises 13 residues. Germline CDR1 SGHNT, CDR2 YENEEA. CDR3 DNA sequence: TGTGCCAGCAGCCTAGAGGGGGGGACTGAAGCTTTCTTT. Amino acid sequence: CASSLEGGTEAFF. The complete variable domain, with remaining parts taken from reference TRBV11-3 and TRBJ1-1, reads EAGVVQSPRYKIIEKKQPVAFWCNPISGHNTLYWYLQNLGQGPELLIRYENEEAVDDSQLPKDRFSAERLKGVDSTLKIQPAELGDSAVYLCASSLEGGTEAFFGQGTRLTVV.

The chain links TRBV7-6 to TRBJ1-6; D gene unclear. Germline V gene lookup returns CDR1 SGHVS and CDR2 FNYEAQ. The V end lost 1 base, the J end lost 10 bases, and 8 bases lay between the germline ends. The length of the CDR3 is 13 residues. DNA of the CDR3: TGTGCCAGCAGCTTAGGGACCATCTCACCCCTCCACTTT. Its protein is CASSLGTISPLHF.

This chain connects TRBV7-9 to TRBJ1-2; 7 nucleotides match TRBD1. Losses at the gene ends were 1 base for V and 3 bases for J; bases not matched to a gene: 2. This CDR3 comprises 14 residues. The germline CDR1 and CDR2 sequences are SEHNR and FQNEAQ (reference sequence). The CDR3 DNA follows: TGTGCCAGCAGCTTAGGGCAGGGGGACTATGGCTACACCTTC. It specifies CASSLGQGDYGYTF.

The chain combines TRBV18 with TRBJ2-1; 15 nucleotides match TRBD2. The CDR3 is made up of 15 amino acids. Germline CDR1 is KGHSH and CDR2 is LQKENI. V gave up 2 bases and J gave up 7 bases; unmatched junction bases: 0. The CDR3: CASSPGTSGGNEQFF. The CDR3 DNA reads TGTGCCAGCTCACCAGGGACTAGCGGGGGGAATGAGCAGTTCTTC.

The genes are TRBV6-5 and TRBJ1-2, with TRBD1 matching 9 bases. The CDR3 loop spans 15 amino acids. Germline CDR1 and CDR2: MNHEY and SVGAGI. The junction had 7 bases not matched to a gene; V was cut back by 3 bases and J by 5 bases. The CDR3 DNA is TGTGCCAGCAGTTATACCGGGACAGGGCTTTATGGCTACACCTTC. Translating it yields CASSYTGTGLYGYTF.

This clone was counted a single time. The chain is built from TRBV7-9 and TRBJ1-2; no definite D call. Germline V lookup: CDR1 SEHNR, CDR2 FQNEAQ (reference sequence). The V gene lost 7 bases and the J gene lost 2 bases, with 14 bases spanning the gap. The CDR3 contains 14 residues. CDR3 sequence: CASIRTGGNYGYTF. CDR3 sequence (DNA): TGTGCCAGCATCCGGACGGGTGGGAACTATGGCTACACCTTC.

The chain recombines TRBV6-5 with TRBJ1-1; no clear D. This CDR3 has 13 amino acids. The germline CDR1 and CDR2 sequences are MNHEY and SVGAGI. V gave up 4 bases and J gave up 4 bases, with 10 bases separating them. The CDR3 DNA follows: TGTGCCAGCAGTTTTAACGAGGGCACTGAAGCTTTCTTT. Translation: CASSFNEGTEAFF.

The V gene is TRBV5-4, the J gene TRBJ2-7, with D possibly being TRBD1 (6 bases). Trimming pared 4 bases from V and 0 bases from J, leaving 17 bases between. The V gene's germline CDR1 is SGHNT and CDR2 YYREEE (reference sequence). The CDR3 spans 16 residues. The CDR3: CASSGIPGVSSYEQYF. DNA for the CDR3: TGTGCCAGCAGCGGGATTCCAGGGGTGAGCTCCTACGAGCAGTACTTC.

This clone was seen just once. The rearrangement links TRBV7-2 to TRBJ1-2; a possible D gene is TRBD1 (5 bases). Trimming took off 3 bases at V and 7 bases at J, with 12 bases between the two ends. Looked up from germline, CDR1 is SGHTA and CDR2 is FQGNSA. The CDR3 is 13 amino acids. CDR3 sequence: CASSFKTESGYTF. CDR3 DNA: TGTGCCAGCAGCTTCAAGACAGAAAGTGGCTACACCTTC.

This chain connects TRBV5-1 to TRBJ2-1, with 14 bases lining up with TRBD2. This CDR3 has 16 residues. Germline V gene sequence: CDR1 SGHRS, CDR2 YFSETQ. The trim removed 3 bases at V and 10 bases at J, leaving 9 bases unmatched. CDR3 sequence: CASSSATSGGAREQFF. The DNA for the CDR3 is TGCGCCAGCAGCTCGGCGACTAGCGGGGGGGCTCGGGAGCAGTTCTTC.

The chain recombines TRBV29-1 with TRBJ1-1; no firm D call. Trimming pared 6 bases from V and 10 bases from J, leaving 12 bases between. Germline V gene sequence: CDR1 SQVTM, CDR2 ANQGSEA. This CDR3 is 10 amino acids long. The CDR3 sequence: CSVQTVRAFF. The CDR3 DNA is TGCAGCGTCCAGACCGTAAGAGCTTTCTTT.

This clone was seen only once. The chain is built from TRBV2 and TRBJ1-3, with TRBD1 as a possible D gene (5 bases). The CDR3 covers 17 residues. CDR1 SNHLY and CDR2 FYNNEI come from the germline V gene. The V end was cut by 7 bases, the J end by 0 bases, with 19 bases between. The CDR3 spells CASTPGRPDLSGNTIYF. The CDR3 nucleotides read TGTGCCAGCACACCGGGACGGCCTGACCTCTCTGGAAACACCATATATTTT.

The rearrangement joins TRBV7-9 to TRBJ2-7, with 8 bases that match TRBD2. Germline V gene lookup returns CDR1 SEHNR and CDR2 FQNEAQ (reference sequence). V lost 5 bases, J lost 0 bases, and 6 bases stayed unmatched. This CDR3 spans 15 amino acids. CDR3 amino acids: CASSDSGGPSYEQYF. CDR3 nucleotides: TGTGCCAGCAGCGACTCGGGGGGGCCCTCCTACGAGCAGTACTTC. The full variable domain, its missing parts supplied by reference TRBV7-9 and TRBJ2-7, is DTGVSQNPRHKITKRGQNVTFRCDPISEHNRLYWYRQTLGQGPEFLTYFQNEAQLEKSRLLSDRFSAERPKGSFSTLEIQRTEQGDSAMYLCASSDSGGPSYEQYFGPGTRLTVT.

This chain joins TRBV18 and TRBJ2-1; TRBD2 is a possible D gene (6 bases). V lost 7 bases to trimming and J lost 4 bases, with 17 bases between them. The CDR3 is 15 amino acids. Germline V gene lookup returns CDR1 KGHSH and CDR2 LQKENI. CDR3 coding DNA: TGTGCCAGCTTGGTCGGGGGTAGTTTTTACAATGAGCAGTTCTTC. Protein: CASLVGGSFYNEQFF.

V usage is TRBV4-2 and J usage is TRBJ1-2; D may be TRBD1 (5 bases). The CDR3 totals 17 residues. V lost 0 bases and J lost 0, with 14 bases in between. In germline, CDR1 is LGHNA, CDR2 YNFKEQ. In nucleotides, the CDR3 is TGTGCCAGCAGCCAAGAAACCAAGGGACCATCTAACTATGGCTACACCTTC. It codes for CASSQETKGPSNYGYTF.

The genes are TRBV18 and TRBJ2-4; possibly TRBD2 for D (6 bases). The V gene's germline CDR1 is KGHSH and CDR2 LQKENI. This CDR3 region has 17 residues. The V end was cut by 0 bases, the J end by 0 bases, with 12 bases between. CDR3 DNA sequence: TGTGCCAGCTCACCACCGGAAAGGGGACTAGCCAAAAACATTCAGTACTTC. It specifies CASSPPERGLAKNIQYF.

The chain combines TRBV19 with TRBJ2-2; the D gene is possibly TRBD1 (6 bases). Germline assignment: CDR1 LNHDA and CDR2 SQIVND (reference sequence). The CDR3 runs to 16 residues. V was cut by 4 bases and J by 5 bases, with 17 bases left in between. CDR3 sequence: CASSTQGSLGTGELFF. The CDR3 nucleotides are TGTGCCAGTAGTACTCAGGGGAGTTTGGGAACCGGGGAGCTGTTTTTT.